A selection of T cell receptor beta chains follows, all from one sample in a study of cytomegalovirus exposure and HLA in healthy donors. Here immunoSEQ multiplex PCR was the method, and the copy in TCRdb shows in-frame clones only, minus some. The sample carries about 89,000 clones, about 85% recorded once. Sample: PBMCs. The receptor set was obtained from a man aged 40-49 years in good health and CMV-seropositive. Both conserved end residues are part of each CDR3. The D gene is left open where the match is weak. Not all rows give a size; the values are once, few, many and, for expanded clones, a class.

size | J | D | V | DNA | CDR3
few | TRBJ2-7 | . | TRBV9 | TGTGCCAGCAGCGTGGGCACAGGGCCTTACGAGCAGTACTTC | CASSVGTGPYEQYF
. | TRBJ2-1 | TRBD1 | TRBV27 | TGTGCCAGCAGCCCACAGGGGCCTAAGGGTTATGAGCAGTTCTTC | CASSPQGPKGYEQFF
. | TRBJ2-5 | . | TRBV7-9 | TGTTCCAGCAGCTTAGCCCCCACCTTTTCTATCCAAGAGACCCAGTACTTC | CSSSLAPTFSIQETQYF
. | TRBJ1-3 | . | TRBV4-1 | TGCGCCAGCAGGGACATGGGCGAGGCTGGAAACACCATATATTTT | CASRDMGEAGNTIYF
once | TRBJ2-7 | . | TRBV7-9 | TGTTCCAGCAGCTTAGGAGGGGTCTCAGGGGACTACTACGAGCAGTACTTC | CSSSLGGVSGDYYEQYF
few | TRBJ2-1 | TRBD2 | TRBV11-3 | TGTGCCAGCAGCTTCGGGTCCTTAGCGGGAGACAATGAGCAGTTCTTC | CASSFGSLAGDNEQFF
. | TRBJ2-7 | . | TRBV7-3 | TGTGCCAGCAGCGTTCAACAGGGTTACGAGCAGTACTTC | CASSVQQGYEQYF
few | TRBJ2-5 | . | TRBV18 | TGTGCCAGCTCACCACTACCGGGACAACAAAAAGAGACCCAGTACTTC | CASSPLPGQQKETQYF
. | TRBJ2-1 | . | TRBV5-1 | TGCGCCAGCAGCTTGGAGGGGGGAGGGCTCTACAATGAGCAGTTCTTC | CASSLEGGGLYNEQFF
. | TRBJ2-7 | TRBD2 | TRBV28 | TGTGCCAGCAGCTCAACCGGGGGGGACGAGCAGTACTTC | CASSSTGGDEQYF
. | TRBJ1-2 | . | TRBV5-6 | TGTGCCAGCAGCTTGACCTCTACAGGGTTCGGTGGCTACACCTTC | CASSLTSTGFGGYTF
. | TRBJ2-7 | . | TRBV5-8 | TGTGCCAGCAGCTTGGCCGGCGAGCAGTACTTC | CASSLAGEQYF
. | TRBJ2-3 | . | TRBV29-1 | TGCAGCGTTGTGGTCGCGAGCACAGATACGCAGTATTTT | CSVVVASTDTQYF
. | TRBJ1-1 | . | TRBV5-6 | TGTGCCAGCAGGCCCGGGATGAACACTGAAGCTTTCTTT | CASRPGMNTEAFF
. | TRBJ2-5 | TRBD1 | TRBV28 | TGTGCCAGCAGGCTGACAGGGGGCAGAGAGACCCAGTACTTC | CASRLTGGRETQYF
. | TRBJ1-1 | . | TRBV5-1 | TGCGCCAGCAGCTTGTCGGCAGGGGTGAACACTGAAGCTTTCTTT | CASSLSAGVNTEAFF
. | TRBJ1-1 | TRBD1 | TRBV5-5 | TGTACCAGCAGCTGGTCCGGGACAGGGGACACTGAAGCTTTCTTT | CTSSWSGTGDTEAFF
. | TRBJ2-1 | TRBD1 | TRBV5-5 | TGTGCCAGCACCGGGACAGGGGGCAATGAGCAGTTCTTC | CASTGTGGNEQFF
. | TRBJ2-7 | . | TRBV7-5 | TGTGCCAGAAGCTTCTTAGGGCTAGCGGGAGCCCACGAGCAGTACTTC | CARSFLGLAGAHEQYF
. | TRBJ2-6 | . | TRBV19 | TGTGCCAGTAGAGCTATTCGAACGGGTTTACCGTTGAATGGGGCCAACGTCCTGACTTTC | CASRAIRTGLPLNGANVLTF
. | TRBJ1-6 | TRBD1 | TRBV5-5 | TGTGCCAGCAGCAGCGACAGGGGGCATTCACCCCTCCACTTT | CASSSDRGHSPLHF
. | TRBJ2-7 | TRBD1 | TRBV19 | TGTGCCAGTAGGAATTCCGGGACAGGACCCTACGAGCAGTACTTC | CASRNSGTGPYEQYF
. | TRBJ2-7 | . | TRBV5-1 | TGCGCCAGCAGCTTGTTAGCCGGGACTGGCTCCTACGAGCAGTACTTC | CASSLLAGTGSYEQYF
. | TRBJ2-3 | . | TRBV10-3 | TGTGCCATCAGAGCGGACTCCTCCCACACAGATACGCAGTATTTT | CAIRADSSHTDTQYF
. | TRBJ2-5 | . | TRBV5-1 | TGCGCCAGCAGCTCGACCCCTGGGACTCAAGAGACCCAGTACTTC | CASSSTPGTQETQYF
. | TRBJ2-2 | . | TRBV4-1 | TGCGCCAGCAGCCAAGATCCGGCGGGGGCGCGTGCCGGGGAGCTGTTTTTT | CASSQDPAGARAGELFF
. | TRBJ2-2 | TRBD2 | TRBV9 | TGTGCCAGCAGCGTAGGCCGGCTAGCGGGAAGCGCGAACACCGGGGAGCTGTTTTTT | CASSVGRLAGSANTGELFF
. | TRBJ2-3 | TRBD2 | TRBV7-8 | TGTGCCAGCAGTCTAAGACCCCGGCTAGCGGGAGACCATAGCACAGATACGCAGTATTTT | CASSLRPRLAGDHSTDTQYF
once | TRBJ1-5 | . | TRBV6-1 | TGTGCCAGCAGTGGCTTGGACAGTAGCAATCAGCCCCAGCATTTT | CASSGLDSSNQPQHF
. | TRBJ1-2 | TRBD1 | TRBV7-2 | TGTGCCAGCAGCGACCCGGGACAGATCTATGGCTACACCTTC | CASSDPGQIYGYTF
few | TRBJ1-1 | . | TRBV11-3 | TGTGCCAGCAGCTTGAGCGAAAGAACCACTGAAGCTTTCTTT | CASSLSERTTEAFF
. | TRBJ2-7 | . | TRBV29-1 | TGCAGCGTGGTACAGGCCCTCGAGCAGTACTTC | CSVVQALEQYF
. | TRBJ1-1 | TRBD1 | TRBV6-6 | TGTGCCAGCAGTCAGGGACAGGCGAACACTGAAGCTTTCTTT | CASSQGQANTEAFF
. | TRBJ2-5 | . | TRBV1 | TGCACCAGCAGCCAAATCGGGGAGACCCAGTACTTC | CTSSQIGETQYF
. | TRBJ2-7 | TRBD1 | TRBV28 | TGTGCCAGCAGATCGACAGGGGAAACCTACGAGCAGTACTTC | CASRSTGETYEQYF
. | TRBJ2-7 | TRBD1 | TRBV7-9 | TGTTCCAGCAGCTTAGTGACAGGGAGCTACGAGCAGTACTTC | CSSSLVTGSYEQYF
. | TRBJ1-1 | . | TRBV6-1 | TGTGCCAGCAGTGAGAGGTACACTGAAGCTTTCTTT | CASSERYTEAFF
. | TRBJ2-1 | . | TRBV5-1 | TGCGCCAGCAGCCCGGGGGTAGCGGAAGGCAATGAGCAGTTCTTC | CASSPGVAEGNEQFF
. | TRBJ1-1 | . | TRBV18 | TGTGCCAGCTCACCACGGGGAGGGGGGATGAACACTGAAGCTTTCTTT | CASSPRGGGMNTEAFF
. | TRBJ1-4 | TRBD1 | TRBV9 | TGTGCCAGCAGCGCCCTCATGAGACAGGGACCAACTAATGAAAAACTGTTTTTT | CASSALMRQGPTNEKLFF
. | TRBJ1-2 | . | TRBV6-1 | TGTGCCGGCCGAGGCCCGGGACTGTATGGCTACACCTTC | CAGRGPGLYGYTF
. | TRBJ2-1 | TRBD2 | TRBV4-1 | TGCGCCAGCAGCCTCCCGGGAGGGCGGACCTACAATGAGCAGTTCTTC | CASSLPGGRTYNEQFF
. | TRBJ2-1 | TRBD2 | TRBV4-2 | TGTGCCAGCAGCCAGGGACTAGCGCGCTACAATGAGCAGTTCTTC | CASSQGLARYNEQFF
few | TRBJ1-1 | . | TRBV30 | TGTGCCTGGAGGCCAGCGAGGAACACTGAAGCTTTCTTT | CAWRPARNTEAFF
. | TRBJ1-1 | . | TRBV28 | TGTGCCAATCGGGGGGGGCGCGACACTGAAGCTTTCTTT | CANRGGRDTEAFF
few | TRBJ2-2 | . | TRBV7-2 | TGTGCCACCCAGAGGACTTTTTCTAACACCGGGGAGCTGTTTTTT | CATQRTFSNTGELFF
. | TRBJ1-1 | . | TRBV29-1 | TGCAGCGTTGGAGTAAGTACTGAAGCTTTCTTT | CSVGVSTEAFF
. | TRBJ1-6 | TRBD1 | TRBV18 | TGTGCCAGCTCACCATATGGGACAGGGGGTAATTCACCCCTCCACTTT | CASSPYGTGGNSPLHF
. | TRBJ2-3 | . | TRBV11-2 | TGTGCCAGCAGCACGGGAGATACGCAGTATTTT | CASSTGDTQYF
. | TRBJ1-2 | . | TRBV2 | TGTGCCAGCAGTGAAGCGCTTCGGGGGTATCGTAACTATGGCTACACCTTC | CASSEALRGYRNYGYTF
. | TRBJ2-7 | TRBD2 | TRBV7-3 | TGTGCCAGCAGCTCCGGACTAGCGGGAGGGGCTGCCGAGCAGTACTTC | CASSSGLAGGAAEQYF
once | TRBJ2-1 | TRBD2 | TRBV11-3 | TGTGCCAGCATGGGGGTAGCGGGGGACACCTACAATGAGCAGTTCTTC | CASMGVAGDTYNEQFF
. | TRBJ2-5 | TRBD2 | TRBV19 | TGTGCCAGTAGCACCCGGACTAGCGGGCAGAGCACCCAGTACTTC | CASSTRTSGQSTQYF